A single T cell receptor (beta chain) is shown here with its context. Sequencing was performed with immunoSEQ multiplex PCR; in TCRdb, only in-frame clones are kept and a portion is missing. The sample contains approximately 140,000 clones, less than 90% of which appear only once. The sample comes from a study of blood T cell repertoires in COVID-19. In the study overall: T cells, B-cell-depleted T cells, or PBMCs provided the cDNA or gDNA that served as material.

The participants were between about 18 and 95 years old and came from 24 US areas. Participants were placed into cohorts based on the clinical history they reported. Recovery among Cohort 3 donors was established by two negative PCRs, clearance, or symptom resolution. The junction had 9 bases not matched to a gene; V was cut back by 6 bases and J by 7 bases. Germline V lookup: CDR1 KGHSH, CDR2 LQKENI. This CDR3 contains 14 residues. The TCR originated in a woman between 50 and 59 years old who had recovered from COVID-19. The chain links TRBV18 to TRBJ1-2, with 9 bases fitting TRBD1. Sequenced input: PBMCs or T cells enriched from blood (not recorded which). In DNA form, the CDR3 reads TGTGCCAGCTCCCCGACAGGGGGTGGACGTGGCTACACCTTC. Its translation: CASSPTGGGRGYTF.